The T cell receptor beta chain described here comes from a study of blood T cell repertoires in COVID-19 (dated by TCRdb to the early 2020s). With respect to the entire study: Samples covering the acute and convalescent phases of COVID-19 were provided by collaborators in the United States, Italy and Spain. The repertoires were released in a freely available public database meant as a resource for research on the immune response to SARS-CoV-2. Nearly every sample came with metadata listing a de-identified subject ID, COVID-19 status, age in years and sex. Where available, HLA class I and class II types were taken from metadata supplied by the sample provider and were not determined by assay-based typing. The prospective study material was composed of cDNA or gDNA derived from T cells, B-cell-depleted T cells, or PBMCs. The samples were drawn from two sources: the first 160 participants of the ongoing ImmuneRACE study, and 1,254 subjects contributed by 6 global collaborators. Subjects who had been exposed to COVID-19, were actively infected with it, or had recovered from it provided the deeply sampled blood TCRbeta repertoires that made up the dataset. What the study reported, not specific to this receptor: How much clinical and demographic metadata was included differed by source and by participant, and the metadata was provided uncurated.

Points on this clone: The clone's antigen remains unknown. Base qualities are not at hand, and no much larger clone is one base apart.

The germline V end is reduced by 0 bases and the J end by 5 bases; junction bases left unmatched: 12. The CDR3 measures 18 amino acids from cysteine to phenylalanine. CDR3 DNA only is kept here, 54 bases in frame from base 1. CDR1 and CDR2 (LGHNA, YSLEER) derive from the germline V gene. TCRbeta CDR3 regions were amplified from genomic DNA by means of the immunoSEQ Assay, a bias-controlled multiplex PCR. The study's own analysis went as follows. Within the assay, amplification of reference gene primers was used to estimate how many nucleated cells each sample contained. To quantify the absolute abundance of each unique TCRbeta CDR3 rearrangement, sequence reads were collapsed and filtered. For each sample, productive Simpson clonality was calculated as the square root of Simpson's diversity index across productive rearrangements. TCRdb retrieved this table from immuneACCESS and kept in-frame rearrangements only. Not all clones are present; in checked studies, unresolved V genes account for under half, and no reason is known for the remainder. That table gives V, J and clone size, and the DNA gave D and trimming. The sample data list about 200,000 clones, and 82% of these were observed just once. Clones ranked in the top ten supply roughly 8% of the sample.

One collaborating source in Seattle enrolled patients while the patients were actively infected and followed the patients over time throughout the course of disease. Each collaborating institution followed its own protocols to collect whole blood in K2EDTA tubes. For TCRbeta analysis, collaborator samples were shipped as frozen whole blood, as isolated PBMCs, or as DNA extracted from either sample type. The origin of this receptor is an elderly woman with COVID-19, enrolled during active disease. The chain was built from TRBV4-3 and TRBJ2-3; the junction holds 9 bases that match TRBD2. Sequenced material: peripheral blood. For the CDR3, the sequence is CASSQDAGVAGAGDTQYF. The sequenced DNA: TGCGCCAGCAGCCAAGACGCGGGGGTAGCGGGAGCTGGAGATACGCAGTATTTT.